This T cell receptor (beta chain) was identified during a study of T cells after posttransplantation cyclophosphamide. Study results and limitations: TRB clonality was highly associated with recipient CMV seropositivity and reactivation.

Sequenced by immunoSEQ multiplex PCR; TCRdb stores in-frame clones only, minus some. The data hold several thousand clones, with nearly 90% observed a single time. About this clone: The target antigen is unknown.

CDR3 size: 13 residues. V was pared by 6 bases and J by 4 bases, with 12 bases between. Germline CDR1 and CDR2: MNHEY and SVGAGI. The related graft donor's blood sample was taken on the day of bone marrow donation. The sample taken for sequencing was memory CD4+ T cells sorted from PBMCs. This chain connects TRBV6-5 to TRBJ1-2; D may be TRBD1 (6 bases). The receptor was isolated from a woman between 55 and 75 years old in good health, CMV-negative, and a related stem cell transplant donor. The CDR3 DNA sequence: TGTGCCAGCAGGGGTACAGGGTCCTATGGCTACACCTTC. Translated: CASRGTGSYGYTF.